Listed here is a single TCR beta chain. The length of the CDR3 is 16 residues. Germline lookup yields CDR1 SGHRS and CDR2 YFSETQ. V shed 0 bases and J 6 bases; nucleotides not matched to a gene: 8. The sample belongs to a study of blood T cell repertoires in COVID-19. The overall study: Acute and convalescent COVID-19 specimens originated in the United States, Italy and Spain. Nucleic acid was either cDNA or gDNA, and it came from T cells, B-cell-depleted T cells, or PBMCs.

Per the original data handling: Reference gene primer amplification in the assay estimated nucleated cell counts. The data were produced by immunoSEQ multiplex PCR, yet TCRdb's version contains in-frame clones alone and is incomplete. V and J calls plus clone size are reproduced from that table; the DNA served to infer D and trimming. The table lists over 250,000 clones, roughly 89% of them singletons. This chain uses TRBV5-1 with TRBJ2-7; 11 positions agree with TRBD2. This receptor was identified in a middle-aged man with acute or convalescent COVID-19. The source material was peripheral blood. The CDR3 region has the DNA TGCGCCAGCAGCTTGGCCGGGCTAGCGGGGGGTTCCGAGCAGTACTTC. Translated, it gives CASSLAGLAGGSEQYF.